Included here is one T cell receptor beta chain sequence, with context. Trimming shortened V by 1 base and J by 7 bases, and 11 bases separated the two germline ends. Germline assignment: CDR1 MNHEY and CDR2 SVGAGI. The CDR3 totals 15 residues. This sample stems from a study of blood T cell repertoires in COVID-19. About the study: Some COVID-19 samples were acute and others convalescent; all came from the United States, Italy and Spain.

Per the study methods: It was from reference gene primer amplification that nucleated cell counts were estimated. Here immunoSEQ multiplex PCR was the method, and the copy in TCRdb shows in-frame clones only, minus some. V, J and clone size are taken as reported in that table, and D and trimming were inferred from the DNA itself. The data show approximately 200,000 clones, with about 85% seen just once and under 3.5% held by the top ten. Sequencing was done on a sample of peripheral blood. The TCR originated in a woman aged 25 to 39 with active or convalescent COVID-19. The V gene is TRBV6-5, the J gene TRBJ1-6, with a tentative D call TRBD1 (6 bases). CDR3 nucleotides: TGTGCCAGCAGTTACTTGGCACAGGGAAATTCACCCCTCCACTTT. Translation gives CASSYLAQGNSPLHF.